These T cell receptor beta chains were read from a single sample in a study of CD8+ T cells in alopecia areata. Clones were read by immunoSEQ multiplex PCR, and TCRdb kept only the in-frame ones, dropping some. The sample contains fewer than 200,000 clones, just under 60% of which appear only once. The sequencing used CD4+ T cells sorted from blood, collected at week 0. Receptors were obtained from a human donor with alopecia areata. CDR3s include the opening cysteine and the closing phenylalanine or tryptophan. The D gene is left open where the match is weak. The size of a clone is reported for some rows only, either as once, few or many, or as a class for expanded clones.

D,J,size,V,CDR3,DNA
TRBD2,TRBJ2-7,.,TRBV4-1,CASSLSGGDYEQYF,TGCGCCAGCAGCCTGTCGGGGGGAGACTACGAGCAGTACTTC
.,TRBJ1-1,.,TRBV6-6,CASSYAGAAEAFF,TGTGCCAGCAGTTACGCGGGGGCGGCTGAAGCTTTCTTT
.,TRBJ2-7,few,TRBV30,CAWSRTAYEQYF,TGTGCCTGGAGTCGGACAGCCTACGAGCAGTACTTC
.,TRBJ1-2,.,TRBV7-9,CASSLQGSYGYTF,TGTGCCAGCAGCTTACAGGGTTCCTATGGCTACACCTTC
.,TRBJ1-6,.,TRBV19,CASQKDRTYNSPLHF,TGTGCCAGCCAAAAGGACAGAACCTATAATTCACCCCTCCACTTT
TRBD1,TRBJ2-7,.,TRBV29-1,CSAGGWYEQYF,TGCAGCGCAGGGGGCTGGTACGAGCAGTACTTC
.,TRBJ2-3,few,TRBV29-1,CSVGDTRTDTQYF,TGCAGCGTTGGGGACACCCGGACAGATACGCAGTATTTT
TRBD1,TRBJ2-5,.,TRBV7-6,CASSRDRGQETQYF,TGTGCCAGCAGCCGGGACAGGGGCCAAGAGACCCAGTACTTC
TRBD2,TRBJ2-7,few,TRBV7-2,CASSPHFQLAGGEQYF,TGTGCCAGCAGCCCACACTTTCAGCTAGCGGGGGGCGAGCAGTACTTC
.,TRBJ1-3,.,TRBV5-1,CASRSGAGNTIYF,TGCGCCAGCCGCAGCGGGGCAGGAAACACCATATATTTT
.,TRBJ2-3,.,TRBV29-1,CSVEFHGGSTDTQYF,TGCAGCGTTGAATTCCACGGCGGAAGCACAGATACGCAGTATTTT
.,TRBJ1-1,few,TRBV29-1,CSVFLQMNTEAFF,TGCAGCGTTTTCTTACAGATGAACACTGAAGCTTTCTTT
TRBD1,TRBJ1-2,once,TRBV5-6,CASSLRTGLRYGYTF,TGTGCCAGCAGCTTGAGGACAGGGCTTCGATATGGCTACACCTTC
.,TRBJ2-2,.,TRBV30,CAWSVIFTGELFF,TGTGCCTGGAGTGTGATCTTCACCGGGGAGCTGTTTTTT
TRBD1,TRBJ1-6,once,TRBV7-2,CASSPRARTGAYNSPLHF,TGTGCCAGCAGCCCCCGAGCAAGGACAGGGGCATATAATTCACCCCTCCACTTT
.,TRBJ2-5,.,TRBV7-6,CASSLGGPRFQETQYF,TGTGCCAGCAGCTTAGGGGGACCTAGATTCCAGGAGACCCAGTACTTC
TRBD1,TRBJ1-2,.,TRBV29-1,CSVNLLPGQGFSGYTF,TGCAGCGTTAACCTCCTTCCGGGACAGGGATTCAGTGGCTACACCTTC
.,TRBJ2-2,.,TRBV5-1,CASSISGELFF,TGCGCCAGCAGTATCTCCGGGGAGCTGTTTTTT
TRBD1,TRBJ1-6,.,TRBV11-2,CASSLYPGGNSPLHF,TGTGCCAGCAGCTTATATCCAGGGGGCAATTCACCCCTCCACTTT
TRBD1,TRBJ1-1,.,TRBV29-1,CSVAPGQLNTEAFF,TGCAGCGTTGCGCCGGGACAGTTGAACACTGAAGCTTTCTTT
.,TRBJ2-1,.,TRBV29-1,CSVRQSSYNEQFF,TGCAGCGTTCGACAGTCCTCCTACAATGAGCAGTTCTTC
.,TRBJ1-4,.,TRBV30,CAWSETTTNEKLFF,TGTGCCTGGAGTGAGACAACAACTAATGAAAAACTGTTTTTT
TRBD1,TRBJ2-7,.,TRBV30,CAWSLNRGFGQYF,TGTGCCTGGAGTCTGAACAGGGGATTCGGGCAGTACTTC
TRBD2,TRBJ2-7,.,TRBV29-1,CSVAASGGREQYF,TGCAGCGTTGCGGCTAGCGGGGGACGAGAGCAGTACTTC
TRBD2,TRBJ2-5,few,TRBV4-2,CASSRQWVASGAEAGETQYF,TGTGCCAGCAGCCGCCAGTGGGTCGCCAGCGGGGCGGAGGCAGGAGAGACCCAGTACTTC
.,TRBJ2-7,once,TRBV18,CASSPPGTYEQYF,TGTGCCAGCTCACCACCAGGGACCTACGAGCAGTACTTC
.,TRBJ1-3,.,TRBV14,CASSQDRPGLGNTIYF,TGTGCCAGCAGCCAAGATCGACCAGGTCTTGGAAACACCATATATTTT
.,TRBJ2-5,.,TRBV30,CAWSANRDQETQYF,TGTGCCTGGAGTGCTAACAGGGATCAAGAGACCCAGTACTTC
.,TRBJ1-6,few,TRBV11-2,CASSLTPGPGNSPLHF,TGTGCCAGCAGCCTCACCCCGGGGCCGGGGAATTCACCCCTCCACTTT
TRBD1,TRBJ2-7,few,TRBV29-1,CSVVPTGTGTYEQYF,TGCAGCGTTGTCCCTACCGGGACAGGGACCTACGAGCAGTACTTC
.,TRBJ1-1,.,TRBV20-1,CSARGTEAFF,TGCAGTGCTAGGGGCACTGAAGCTTTCTTT
.,TRBJ2-5,.,TRBV29-1,CSVEGQLQETQYF,TGCAGCGTTGAAGGACAGCTTCAAGAGACCCAGTACTTC
.,TRBJ2-1,few,TRBV7-2,CAARQGLGEQFF,TGTGCCGCTCGACAGGGACTGGGGGAGCAGTTCTTC
TRBD2,TRBJ2-5,few,TRBV4-1,CASSHERGIRRETQYF,TGCGCCAGCAGCCACGAGCGGGGCATAAGGAGGGAGACCCAGTACTTC
.,TRBJ1-3,.,TRBV4-2,CASSQDPTSGNTIYF,TGTGCCAGCAGCCAAGATCCCACCTCTGGAAACACCATATATTTT
.,TRBJ1-6,.,TRBV7-9,CASSAAGFGSPLHF,TGTGCCAGCAGCGCCGCGGGTTTCGGTTCACCCCTCCACTTT
TRBD1,TRBJ2-7,few,TRBV19,CASSNQGAKQYEQYF,TGTGCCAGTAGTAACCAGGGGGCAAAACAATACGAGCAGTACTTC
TRBD1,TRBJ2-5,few,TRBV11-1,CASSFDRVQETQYF,TGTGCCAGCAGCTTCGACAGGGTCCAAGAGACCCAGTACTTC
.,TRBJ2-7,.,TRBV4-2,CASSQGLVSDYEQYF,TGTGCCAGCAGCCAAGGCCTGGTTAGTGACTACGAGCAGTACTTC
.,TRBJ2-5,.,TRBV5-6,CASSLVQAQETQYF,TGTGCCAGCAGCTTGGTACAGGCCCAAGAGACCCAGTACTTC
.,TRBJ1-2,few,TRBV9,CASSPDSNYGYTF,TGTGCCAGCAGCCCGGACAGTAACTATGGCTACACCTTC
TRBD1,TRBJ2-3,.,TRBV29-1,CSGRQGGDTQYF,TGCAGCGGCCGACAGGGGGGAGATACGCAGTATTTT
.,TRBJ2-1,.,TRBV20-1,CSATPGTEQFF,TGCAGTGCTACCCCCGGGACAGAGCAGTTCTTC
.,TRBJ2-3,few,TRBV5-1,CASSLEQGRDTQYF,TGCGCCAGCAGCTTGGAGCAGGGGAGAGATACGCAGTATTTT
.,TRBJ1-1,.,TRBV5-1,CASSSEANTEAFF,TGCGCCAGCAGCTCCGAGGCCAACACTGAAGCTTTCTTT
.,TRBJ2-1,.,TRBV29-1,CSVERRLVDEQFF,TGCAGCGTTGAACGGCGACTAGTCGATGAGCAGTTCTTC
TRBD1,TRBJ2-5,.,TRBV23-1,CASSQNHRGSETQYF,TGCGCCAGCAGTCAGAACCACAGGGGATCGGAGACCCAGTACTTC
.,TRBJ2-5,few,TRBV7-2,CASSLSQQETQYF,TGTGCCAGCAGCTTATCTCAGCAAGAGACCCAGTACTTC
.,TRBJ2-3,few,TRBV5-1,CASSLFDSTDTQYF,TGCGCCAGCAGCTTGTTCGACAGCACAGATACGCAGTATTTT
.,TRBJ2-5,once,TRBV5-1,CASSLGQGGEQYF,TGCGCCAGCAGCTTGGGACAGGGAGGAGAGCAGTACTTC
TRBD1,TRBJ2-7,few,TRBV29-1,CSVGRRGRVYEQYF,TGCAGCGTTGGACGCAGGGGGCGCGTCTACGAGCAGTACTTC
.,TRBJ2-2,.,TRBV19,CASSGMFGTGELFF,TGTGCCAGTAGCGGGATGTTTGGCACCGGGGAGCTGTTTTTT
.,TRBJ2-2,.,TRBV4-2,CASSQETGPMAGELFF,TGTGCCAGCAGCCAAGAAACAGGACCCATGGCCGGGGAGCTGTTTTTT